These 21 T cell receptor beta chains came from one sample sequenced in a study of control samples from healthy donors and cancer patients. Assay used: immunoSEQ multiplex PCR; TCRdb lists only in-frame clones, some missing. The sample holds 55,000 to 80,000 clones, roughly nine tenths seen once. The sequenced sample was PBMCs. These receptor sequences come from a man in his sixties with colorectal cancer.

This clone was counted between two and nine times. Here the CDR3 reads CASRQGPYEQYF. CDR3 nucleotides: TGTGCCAGCAGACAGGGCCCCTACGAGCAGTACTTC. The chain employs TRBV25-1 and TRBJ2-7; maybe TRBD1 (6 bases). The CDR3 totals 12 residues. The V gene's germline CDR1 is MGHDK and CDR2 SYGVNS. V lost 6 bases to trimming and J lost 2 bases, with 8 bases between them.

This clone was observed once. The CDR3 sequence is CASSSRARDEKLFF. Here the CDR3 DNA reads TGTGCCAGCAGCTCCCGGGCAAGGGATGAAAAACTGTTTTTT. The chain is built from TRBV7-8 and TRBJ1-4; no firm D call. This CDR3 has 14 residues. The V end lost 4 bases, the J end lost 6 bases, and 12 bases lay between the germline ends. Germline assignment: CDR1 SGHVS and CDR2 FQNEAQ.

The CDR3 DNA is TGTGCCAGCAATGCCCTGGGACGGGGGGGTAGAGATACGCAGTATTTT. Amino acids: CASNALGRGGRDTQYF. The chain recombines TRBV19 with TRBJ2-3; 8 bases fit TRBD2. Per germline, CDR1 LNHDA and CDR2 SQIVND (reference sequence). V gave up 9 bases and J gave up 5 bases; unmatched junction bases: 16. The CDR3 contains 16 residues.

This sequence joins TRBV6-5 and TRBJ2-1, with a possible D match to TRBD1 (5 bases). CDR3 length: 14 amino acids. Germline CDR1 and CDR2: MNHEY and SVGAGI. V lost 7 bases and J 0 bases, leaving 10 bases between the germline ends. CDR3 sequence (DNA): TGTGCCAGCACTAGACAGACCTCCTACAATGAGCAGTTCTTC. Its protein product is CASTRQTSYNEQFF.

CDR3 sequence reads: CASSGANPYNEQFF. The CDR3 DNA reads as TGTGCCAGTAGTGGGGCTAACCCCTACAATGAGCAGTTCTTC. V is TRBV19 and J is TRBJ2-1; maybe TRBD1 (5 bases). This CDR3 has 14 amino acids. Per the germline V gene, CDR1 is LNHDA and CDR2 is SQIVND (reference sequence). The V end was cut by 5 bases, the J end by 2 bases, with 10 bases between. Full variable domain (rest looked up from reference TRBV19 and TRBJ2-1): DGGITQSPKYLFRKEGQNVTLSCEQNLNHDAMYWYRQDPGQGLRLIYYSQIVNDFQKGDIAEGYSVSREKKESFPLTVTSAQKNPTAFYLCASSGANPYNEQFFGPGTRLTVL.

The chain employs TRBV27 and TRBJ2-7, with 10 bases aligning to TRBD1. Trimming cost V 8 bases and J 2 bases; bases outside gene matches: 6. The length of the CDR3 is 14 residues. The germline CDR1 and CDR2 sequences are MNHEY and SMNVEV (reference sequence). CDR3 coding DNA: TGTGCCAGCTGGGACAGGGGCTCGACCTACGAGCAGTACTTC. Its protein is CASWDRGSTYEQYF.

This chain links TRBV6-5 with TRBJ1-2; 9 nucleotides align to TRBD1. This CDR3 is built from 16 residues. Per the germline V gene, CDR1 is MNHEY and CDR2 is SVGAGI. Trimming at V came to 4 bases and at J to 0 bases, leaving 6 bases not matched to a gene. This CDR3 reads CASSFGQGPSNYGYTF. As DNA, the CDR3 is TGTGCCAGCAGTTTCGGACAGGGGCCCTCTAACTATGGCTACACCTTC.

The gene calls are TRBV5-4 and TRBJ1-2, with no clear D. CDR1 is SGHNT and CDR2 is YYREEE in the germline V gene (reference sequence). V shed 9 bases and J shed 4 bases, with 16 bases lying between them. This CDR3 has 13 amino acids. The CDR3, as DNA: TGTGCCACCTTCCGGGCGGGAACCTATGGCTACACCTTC. It codes for CATFRAGTYGYTF.

CDR3 DNA: TGTGCCAGTGGAGGGACAGGGGTTGTAGCAGAGACCCAGTACTTC. Its protein is CASGGTGVVAETQYF. The chain is built from TRBV6-5 and TRBJ2-5; 10 bases are a match to TRBD1. Per the germline V gene, CDR1 is MNHEY and CDR2 is SVGAGI. The CDR3 runs to 15 residues. Trimming took 9 bases from V and 4 from J; bases not matched to a gene: 11.

The rearrangement links TRBV6-5 to TRBJ1-2, with TRBD1 as a possible D gene (6 bases). Germline values: CDR1 MNHEY, CDR2 SVGAGI. The CDR3 contains 14 residues. V was cut by 6 bases and J by 2 bases, with 13 bases left in between. CDR3 DNA sequence: TGTGCCAGCAGAACAGGGACCCGCAACTATGGCTACACCTTC. This gives the protein CASRTGTRNYGYTF.

This clone appeared a few times. This rearrangement joins TRBV5-1 to TRBJ2-7; TRBD1 might be the D (5 bases). Germline values: CDR1 SGHRS, CDR2 YFSETQ. This CDR3 has 14 amino acids. Trimming pared 4 bases from V and 2 bases from J, leaving 13 bases between. The CDR3: CASSPDSGPYEQYF. CDR3 bases: TGCGCCAGCAGCCCAGACAGTGGACCCTACGAGCAGTACTTC.

The rearrangement links TRBV7-9 to TRBJ1-6; tentatively, D is TRBD1 (5 bases). CDR3 length: 14 residues. The germline V gene has CDR1 SEHNR and CDR2 FQNEAQ (reference sequence). With 5 bases removed from V and 9 bases from J, the gap between germline ends came to 14 bases. DNA for the CDR3: TGTGCCAGCAGCCCGTCCCGGGACCTTTCACCCCTCCACTTT. The encoded protein is CASSPSRDLSPLHF.

The CDR3: CASRYRDGITEAFF. CDR3 in DNA: TGTGCCAGCAGGTACCGGGACGGAATCACTGAAGCTTTCTTT. This chain uses TRBV5-5 with TRBJ1-1; TRBD1 might be the D (5 bases). Germline V CDR1 and CDR2: SGHKS, YYEKEE (reference sequence). The V and J ends lost 5 bases and 4 bases respectively, with 15 bases between them. The CDR3 extends over 14 amino acids.

The chain combines TRBV5-6 with TRBJ1-2, with D perhaps matching TRBD1 (5 bases). CDR3 length: 14 residues. In germline, CDR1 is SGHDT, CDR2 YYEEEE. V was pared by 1 base and J by 6 bases, with 13 bases between. CDR3 sequence reads: CASSLLSGFHGYTF. In DNA form, the CDR3 reads TGTGCCAGCAGCTTGCTGTCAGGGTTCCATGGCTACACCTTC.

The J gene is TRBJ2-7, the V gene TRBV7-3; 9 bases are shared with TRBD1. The ends lost 4 bases at V and 2 bases at J; junction bases unmatched: 6. Germline V gives CDR1 SGHTA, CDR2 FQGTGA. The CDR3 is made up of 15 amino acids. CDR3 in amino acids: CASSSNGQGTYEQYF. DNA for the CDR3: TGTGCCAGCAGCTCTAACGGACAGGGGACCTACGAGCAGTACTTC.

V gene TRBV9 combines with J gene TRBJ2-3; D is unresolved. From germline, CDR1 is SGDLS and CDR2 YYNGEE. The CDR3 has 12 residues. Trimming shortened V by 0 bases and J by 4 bases, and 3 bases separated the two germline ends. In nucleotides, the CDR3 is TGTGCCAGCAGCGTAGGGGCAGATACGCAGTATTTT. It translates to CASSVGADTQYF.

This chain connects TRBV4-3 to TRBJ2-3; 9 nucleotides line up with TRBD2. Germline loops: CDR1 LGHNA, CDR2 YSLEER. This CDR3 has 18 residues. After removal of 0 bases from V and 2 bases from J, the junction contained 9 bases not matched to a gene. CDR3 bases: TGCGCCAGCAGCCAAGATGTTGCAGCGGGGGGTCACACAGATACGCAGTATTTT. This sequence encodes CASSQDVAAGGHTDTQYF.

The V gene is TRBV4-1, the J gene TRBJ2-5, with 13 bases that match TRBD2. V shed 5 bases, J shed 5 bases, and the junction held 11 bases outside the gene matches. The CDR3 runs 17 residues. Germline CDR1 reads MGHRA; CDR2 reads YSYEKL. This chain's CDR3 is CASSFFVLAGGRETQYF. In DNA, the CDR3 is TGCGCCAGCAGCTTCTTCGTACTAGCGGGGGGGCGGGAGACCCAGTACTTC.

The rearrangement links TRBV6-5 to TRBJ2-5; 11 bases are shared with TRBD1. This CDR3 comprises 14 residues. The germline CDR1 and CDR2 sequences are MNHEY and SVGAGI. V shed 7 bases and J 6 bases; nucleotides not matched to a gene: 7. DNA of the CDR3: TGTGCCAGCATTCTGGACAGGGGGCGTCAGACCCAGTACTTC. Translated: CASILDRGRQTQYF.

V gene TRBV3-1 (or the pseudogene TRBV3-2) combines with J gene TRBJ2-1, with D unclear. The length of the CDR3 is 13 residues. Germline CDR1 is LGHDT and CDR2 is YNNKEL (reference sequence). Trimming shortened V by 0 bases and J by 8 bases, and 8 bases separated the two germline ends. The DNA of the CDR3 is TGTGCCAGCAGCCAAGATCGATGGGATGAGCAGTTCTTC. This encodes CASSQDRWDEQFF.

The CDR3 nucleotides read TGTGCCAGCAGTTACTCGTCAGCTGGGGACACTGAAGCTTTCTTT. Encoded protein: CASSYSSAGDTEAFF. The chain combines TRBV6-5 with TRBJ1-1; D unclear. CDR1 is MNHEY and CDR2 is SVGAGI in the germline V gene. The V end lost 0 bases, the J end lost 3 bases, and 11 bases lay between the germline ends. CDR3 length: 15 amino acids.